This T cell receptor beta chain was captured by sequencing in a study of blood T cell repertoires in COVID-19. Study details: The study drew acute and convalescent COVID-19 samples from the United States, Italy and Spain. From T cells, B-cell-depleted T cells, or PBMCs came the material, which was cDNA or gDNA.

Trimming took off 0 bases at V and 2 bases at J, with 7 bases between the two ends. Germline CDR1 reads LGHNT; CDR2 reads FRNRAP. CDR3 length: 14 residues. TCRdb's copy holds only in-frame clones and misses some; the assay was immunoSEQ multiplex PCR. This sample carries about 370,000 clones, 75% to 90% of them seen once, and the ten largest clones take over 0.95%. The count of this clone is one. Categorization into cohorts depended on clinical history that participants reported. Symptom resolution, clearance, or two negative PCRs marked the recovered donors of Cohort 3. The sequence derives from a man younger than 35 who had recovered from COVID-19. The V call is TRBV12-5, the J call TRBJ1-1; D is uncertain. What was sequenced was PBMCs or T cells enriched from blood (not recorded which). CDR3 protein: CASGLVTRNTEAFF. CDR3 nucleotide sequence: TGTGCTAGTGGTTTGGTTACGAGAAACACTGAAGCTTTCTTT.